Listed below are T cell receptor beta chains from one sample, sequenced in a study of blood T cells in healthy people across ages. In TCRdb, the 5' RACE reads were re-called with MiXCR into one record per CDR3 protein. This table has 710,000 or so distinct CDR3 sequences, about a fifth appearing once. Sequencing was done on a sample of blood. These receptor sequences come from a man in his sixties or seventies in good health. Each CDR3 is given with its conserved first and last residue. The order of the fields is clone size, D gene, V gene, J gene, CDR3 DNA, CDR3 protein. D genes are given only for firm matches. Only part of the rows carry a size: once, few, many, or a class if the clone is expanded.

-,-,TRBV12-3/TRBV12-4,TRBJ2-3,TGTGCCAGCATTTTTTGCGGGATTTACTGCCTTAGCACAGATACGCAGTATTTT,CASIFCGIYCLSTDTQYF
-,-,TRBV5-1,TRBJ2-1,TGCGCCAGCAGCCCCCGCCTCAGGAGTCAAAATCACAGTGAGCAGTTCTTC,CASSPRLRSQNHSEQFF
few,TRBD2,TRBV10-3,TRBJ2-7,TGTGCCATCAGTGGGAAAGGGTTTGGCTCCGGGACTAGTCGGGAGGAGCAGTACTTC,CAISGKGFGSGTSREEQYF
-,TRBD2,TRBV7-2,TRBJ2-3,TGTGCCAACAGACCGGGGGGGACCACAGATACGCAGTATTTT,CANRPGGTTDTQYF
-,TRBD1,TRBV20-1,TRBJ1-4,TGCAGTGCTCCCCGGGACAGGGATGAAAAACTGTTTTTT,CSAPRDRDEKLFF
few,-,TRBV12-5,TRBJ2-5,TGTGCTAGTGGTTTGTGGGCCCAAGAGACCCAGTACTTC,CASGLWAQETQYF
many,TRBD2,TRBV7-6,TRBJ2-1,TGTGCCAGCAGCTTAGCAACGGGGGGATTCTCCTACAATGAGCAGTTCTTC,CASSLATGGFSYNEQFF
once,-,TRBV4-1,TRBJ2-1,TGCGCCAACAGCCAACCCCACCTGGAGCGGGATGAGCAGTTCTTC,CANSQPHLERDEQFF
-,TRBD2,TRBV10-3,TRBJ2-1,TGTGCCATCAGTGAAGGGACTAGCGGGCAAGGAATTGAGCAGTTCTTC,CAISEGTSGQGIEQFF
-,-,TRBV2,TRBJ2-3,TGTGCCAGTCTAAGATACACAGATACGCAGTATTTT,CASLRYTDTQYF